This TCR beta chain appears in the sequencing data of a study of regulatory and conventional T cells in RAG deficiency. This clone appeared a single time. Its matching antigen is unknown. The CDR3 is 16 amino acids. The ends were cut back, 4 bases at V and 3 bases at J, with 19 bases in the middle. Per germline, CDR1 SGHNT and CDR2 YYREEE (reference sequence). The table came from immunoSEQ multiplex PCR; TCRdb's copy has only in-frame clones and leaves some out. The table records about 46,000 clones, approximately 90% of them present only once. Findings of the study overall: Patient subsets had shorter CDR3s; Omenn Treg-Tconv overlap exceeded 85%. Omenn syndrome and CID/AS patients had around 100-fold fewer unique Treg TCR beta sequences, versus around 9.8-fold elsewhere. Shannon entropy was markedly lower and Simpson indices higher in RAG-deficient patients than control T-cell subsets.

The sorted conventional CD4+ T cells were CD25-low and CD127-high, with genomic DNA sequenced. Another study also made use of these data, one on regulatory T cells. This second report adds: Primers: 52 TRBV forward and 13 TRBJ reverse. Patient repertoires had restricted TRB V-J pairs and skewed V and J usage, most in Tregs.

The chain recombines TRBV5-4 with TRBJ1-1; D not certain. This TCR derives from a human donor in good health. The sample consisted of CD4+ effector T cells sorted from blood. The CDR3 sequence is CASSPPGPEVDTEAFF. The CDR3 DNA reads as TGTGCCAGCAGCCCACCTGGACCGGAGGTGGACACTGAAGCTTTCTTT.